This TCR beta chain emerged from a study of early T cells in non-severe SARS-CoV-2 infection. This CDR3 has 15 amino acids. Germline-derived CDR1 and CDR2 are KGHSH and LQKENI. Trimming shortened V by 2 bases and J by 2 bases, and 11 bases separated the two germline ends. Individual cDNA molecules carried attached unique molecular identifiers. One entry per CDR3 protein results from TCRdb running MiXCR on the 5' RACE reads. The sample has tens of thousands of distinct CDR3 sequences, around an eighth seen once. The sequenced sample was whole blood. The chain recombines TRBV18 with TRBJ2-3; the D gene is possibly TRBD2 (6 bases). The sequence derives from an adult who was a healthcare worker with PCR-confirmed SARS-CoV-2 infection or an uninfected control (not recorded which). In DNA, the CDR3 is TGTGCCAGCTCACCAGTAGTAGCGGTCACAGATACGCAGTATTTT. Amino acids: CASSPVVAVTDTQYF.